This T cell receptor (beta chain) was sequenced in a study of cytomegalovirus exposure and HLA in healthy donors. Study-wide points: Sequencing likely produced, as an artifact, a cluster of highly shared sequence variants. The authors excluded some V segments, including TRBV6-2 and TRBV6-3, as indistinguishable.

Per germline, CDR1 SQVTM and CDR2 ANQGSEA. CDR3 length equals 14 residues. V trimming: 5 bases; J trimming: 9 bases; junction bases outside the gene matches: 8. This clone was seen more than once but under ten times. Its antigen remains unknown. PCR amplification relied on 60 Vbeta primers (plus 13 Jbeta primers). In the authors' methods: An analysis performed later counted about 80 million unique TCR beta chains (roughly 11 million of them shared). TCRdb keeps only in-frame clones here, not all; method: immunoSEQ multiplex PCR. That table furnishes V, J and clone size, whereas the DNA furnished D and trimming. The data contain about 190,000 clones, around 77% of them seen just once; the ten biggest clones take up 1.6%. Unrecorded immune exposure was likely among donors, who were nominally healthy when sampled.

Source material: PBMCs. The rearrangement joins TRBV29-1 to TRBJ2-1; 12 bases are shared with TRBD1. This TCR derives from a woman younger than 35 in good health and CMV-seronegative. The CDR3 DNA reads as TGCAGCGTTCCGGGACAGGGGGCCTCCAGTGAGCAGTTCTTC. Amino acid sequence: CSVPGQGASSEQFF.